The 9 T cell receptor beta chains below were found in one sample sequenced in a study of metastatic and nonmetastatic thyroid tumors. TCRdb recomputed clones from the PCR reads via MiXCR. Found here are roughly 75,000 clones, roughly an eighth of them singletons; the top ten hold 7% to 9%. No treatment of any kind had been given to any patient before thyroid surgery. The specimen was tumor tissue. These receptors were collected from a female donor with papillary thyroid cancer or a benign thyroid nodule (not recorded which). Some clones in this sample may be carry-over from other donors' samples.

This clone was detected only a few times. Being one base from a much bigger clone, this may be a read error. The gene calls are TRBV11-3 and TRBJ2-5; D uncertain. CDR3 length: 14 residues. CDR1 is SGHNT and CDR2 is YENEEA in the germline V gene. The ends were cut back, 4 bases at V and 2 bases at J, with 11 bases in the middle. The CDR3 coding sequence is TGTGCCAGCAGCTCAGTGGGGATACAAGAGACCCAGTACTTC. This translates into CASSSVGIQETQYF.

For the CDR3, the DNA is TGTGCCAGAAGTGGGGGACAGGGGGACGGGGAGCTGTTTTTT. This sequence encodes CARSGGQGDGELFF. The gene calls are TRBV28 and TRBJ2-2; 11 positions match TRBD1. The length of the CDR3 is 14 residues. The germline gives CDR1 MDHEN, CDR2 SYDVKM. V trimming: 9 bases; J trimming: 7 bases; junction bases outside the gene matches: 7.

Regarding this clone: The sample contains more than one DNA sequence encoding this CDR3. The rearrangement uses TRBV3-1 and TRBJ1-4; no firm D call. Trimming took off 2 bases at V and 12 bases at J, with 16 bases between the two ends. CDR1 and CDR2 (germline): LGHDT, YNNKEL (reference sequence). The CDR3 is made up of 14 amino acids. The CDR3 sequence: CASSQTGPETELFF. CDR3 coding DNA: TGTGCCAGCAGCCAAACGGGCCCTGAAACGGAACTGTTTTTT.

This clone has at least ten counts. V usage is TRBV5-1 and J usage is TRBJ2-1, with 7 bases aligning to TRBD1. The CDR3 contains 15 residues. CDR1 is SGHRS and CDR2 is YFSETQ in the germline V gene. The trim removed 4 bases at V and 4 bases at J, leaving 8 bases unmatched. CDR3 protein: CASSIGTVLYNEQFF. CDR3 bases: TGCGCCAGCAGCATCGGGACAGTACTTTACAATGAGCAGTTCTTC.

The chain is built from TRBV7-6 and TRBJ2-1, with 7 bases aligning to TRBD2. The CDR3 contains 14 residues. The junction had 6 bases not matched to a gene; V was cut back by 3 bases and J by 7 bases. Germline CDR1 reads SGHVS; CDR2 reads FNYEAQ. The CDR3 loop is CASSFRTSLNEQFF. CDR3 nucleotides: TGTGCCAGCAGCTTCAGGACTAGTCTGAATGAGCAGTTCTTC.

The table lists this clone with a few counts. With a much larger clone just one base away, this may be a read error. Other DNA sequences from this sample encode an identical CDR3 as well. The chain joins TRBV27 to TRBJ2-1; the D call may be TRBD1 or TRBD2 (5 bases each). This CDR3 has 15 amino acids. CDR1 and CDR2 (germline): MNHEY, SMNVEV (reference sequence). The germline V and J ends were trimmed by 5 bases and 6 bases, with 17 bases remaining between them. The CDR3 DNA reads TGTGCCAGCAGTCTACCGACAGATGGGGGCAATGAGCAGTTCTTC. Amino acids: CASSLPTDGGNEQFF.

This clone was recorded many times. This chain uses TRBV6-1 with TRBJ2-1, with 9 bases identical to TRBD1. J gave up 6 bases and V 5 bases, and 5 bases lay outside the gene matches. Germline V gene sequence: CDR1 MNHNS, CDR2 SASEGT. The CDR3 runs 14 residues. CDR3 amino acids: CASSSRGQGNEQFF. Written as DNA, the CDR3 is TGTGCCAGCAGTTCCCGGGGACAGGGCAATGAGCAGTTCTTC.

With regard to this clone: Just one base apart from a much larger clone, this may be a read error. The J gene is TRBJ1-2, the V gene TRBV7-3, with D tentatively TRBD1 (6 bases). Germline values: CDR1 SGHTA, CDR2 FQGTGA. The V and J ends lost 2 bases and 2 bases respectively, with 12 bases between them. The CDR3 covers 15 residues. The CDR3 sequence is CASSLVQGQNYGYTF. The CDR3 DNA is TGTGCCAGCAGCTTAGTACAGGGCCAAAACTATGGCTACACCTTC.

This clone was recorded at least ten times. V is TRBV6-1 and J is TRBJ2-3; a possible D gene is TRBD1 (5 bases). Germline CDR1 is MNHNS and CDR2 is SASEGT. V lost 5 bases and J 3 bases, leaving 15 bases between the germline ends. The CDR3 is made up of 15 amino acids. The CDR3 sequence: CASSLLAKGTDTQYF. CDR3 bases: TGTGCCAGCAGTTTATTGGCGAAGGGGACAGATACGCAGTATTTT.